This TCR beta chain was identified during a study of T cells in Graves' hyperthyroidism and ophthalmopathy. Whole-study context: Pretreatment peripheral blood was obtained at initial diagnosis. General study results and limits: Median prediction lead before ophthalmopathy onset was 6.5 months with the model.

This CDR3 has 15 residues. Germline V lookup: CDR1 SSHAT, CDR2 FNYEAQ (reference sequence). Those patients with uncontrolled infection, other autoimmune disease, pregnancy or lactation were excluded. In its sample, this clonotype was seen many times. Its antigen is currently unknown. One end of the junction varies from germline; a read error may be responsible. TCR beta CDR3 regions were amplified from RNA transcripts. HTBI primers were employed in a first-round RT-PCR of the TCR CDR3. TCRdb reprocessed the multiplex PCR reads with MiXCR, giving one entry per CDR3 protein. Among 550,000 to 600,000 distinct CDR3 sequences listed, approximately 14% were seen once.

The sequenced material came from blood. This chain links TRBV7-7 with TRBJ2-3, with D maybe TRBD1 (5 bases). The receptor was isolated from a woman in her late teens or twenties with Graves' ophthalmopathy. For the CDR3, the DNA is TGTGCTAGCAGCTTAGGTCAGGGTCTTACCGATACGCAGTATTTT. It is translated as CASSLGQGLTDTQYF. Using reference TRBV7-7 and TRBJ2-3 for the parts outside the CDR3, the full variable domain is GAGVSQSPRYKVTKRGQDVTLRCDPISSHATLYWYQQALGQGPEFLTYFNYEAQPDKSGLPSDRFSAERPEGSISTLTIQRTEQRDSAMYRCASSLGQGLTDTQYFGPGTRLTVL.